Reported below is one T cell receptor beta chain. This entry is derived from a study of blood T cell repertoires in COVID-19. Study overall: COVID-19 samples, acute and convalescent, were from the United States, Italy and Spain. Nucleic acid was either cDNA or gDNA, and it came from T cells, B-cell-depleted T cells, or PBMCs.

Authors' analysis steps: It was from reference gene primer amplification that nucleated cell counts were estimated. Using immunoSEQ multiplex PCR, the repertoire was profiled, and TCRdb retains in-frame clones only, with some absent. V and J calls and clone size follow that table, whereas D and trimming were derived from the DNA. Of 150,000 or so clones listed, roughly 78% are singletons. V lost 0 bases and J lost 2, with 11 bases in between. The CDR3 covers 16 residues. CDR1 is MRHNA, CDR2 SNTAGT, per germline. The sequencing input was peripheral blood. The chain uses TRBV6-4 and TRBJ1-5, with unresolved D. The source is a human donor with acute or convalescent COVID-19. The donor label of this sample is uncertain. The CDR3 loop reads CASSDSRPMGNQPQHF. CDR3 nucleotides: TGTGCCAGCAGTGACTCGAGGCCCATGGGCAATCAGCCCCAGCATTTT.